This paragraph covers one T cell receptor (beta chain) sequence. Its antigen remains unknown. This specimen belongs to a study of cytomegalovirus exposure and HLA in healthy donors. Findings and limits, study-wide: In an earlier analysis, productive rearrangement rates for most beta V segments clustered near 87% or 30%. With high specificity and sensitivity, the classifier reportedly diagnosed cytomegalovirus status. A later analysis showed that HLA-associated TCR beta chains had undergone more clonal expansion than equally common others.

The length of the CDR3 is 17 residues. Deletions cut 5 bases from V and 8 bases from J, with 22 bases between. Germline-derived CDR1 and CDR2 are LNHDA and SQIVND (reference sequence). The PCR ran on 60 Vbeta and 13 Jbeta primers. The method was immunoSEQ multiplex PCR; TCRdb's version includes in-frame clones alone and lacks a portion of them. This table holds some 120,000 clones, roughly 80% found once. The chain is built from TRBV19 and TRBJ1-6; D may be TRBD1 (5 bases). The clonotype was recovered from a female donor in good health and CMV-seronegative. Source material: PBMCs. The CDR3 coding sequence is TGTGCCAGTAGTTTGCTGGGGGGGGACTCGGGAGATTCACCCCTCCACTTT. It is translated as CASSLLGGDSGDSPLHF.